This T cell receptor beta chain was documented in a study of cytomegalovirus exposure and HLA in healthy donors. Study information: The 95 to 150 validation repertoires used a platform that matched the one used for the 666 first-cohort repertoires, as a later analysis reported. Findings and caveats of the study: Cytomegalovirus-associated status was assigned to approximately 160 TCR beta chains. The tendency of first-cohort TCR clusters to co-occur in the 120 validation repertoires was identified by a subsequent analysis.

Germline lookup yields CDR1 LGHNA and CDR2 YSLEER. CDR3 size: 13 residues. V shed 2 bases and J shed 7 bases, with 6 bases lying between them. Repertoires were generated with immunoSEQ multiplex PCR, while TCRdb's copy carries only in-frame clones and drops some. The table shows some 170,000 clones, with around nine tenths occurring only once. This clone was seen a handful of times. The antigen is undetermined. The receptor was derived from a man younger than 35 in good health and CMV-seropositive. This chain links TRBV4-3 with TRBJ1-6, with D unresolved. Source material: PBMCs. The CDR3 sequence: CASSQNWNSPLHF. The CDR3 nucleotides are TGCGCCAGCAGCCAAAACTGGAATTCACCCCTCCACTTT.